This TCR beta chain was retrieved from a study of blood T cell repertoires in COVID-19. There are 12 residues in the CDR3. V dropped 9 bases and J dropped 4; count of bases not matched to a gene: 3. Germline loops: CDR1 LGHDT, CDR2 YNNKEL (reference sequence). Method: immunoSEQ multiplex PCR; TCRdb's copy keeps in-frame clones and lacks some. Of more than 45,000 clones in the sample, about 90% are singletons; the top ten hold 6.4%. The sample was peripheral blood. The receptor was isolated from a man between 65 and 85 years old with active COVID-19. V usage is TRBV3-1 (or the pseudogene TRBV3-2) and J usage is TRBJ2-7; 10 bases map to TRBD2. CDR3 sequence: CARLAGAYEQYF. CDR3 DNA sequence: TGTGCCAGGCTAGCGGGGGCTTACGAGCAGTACTTC.